This is a list of T cell receptor beta chains from one sample in a study of cytomegalovirus exposure and HLA in healthy donors. Sequenced by immunoSEQ multiplex PCR; TCRdb stores in-frame clones only, minus some. The table has some 130,000 clones, approximately 84% seen once. The specimen sequenced was PBMCs. These receptors were collected from a man under 40 in good health and CMV-seropositive. Both conserved end residues are part of each CDR3. A D gene is named only where the DNA matches it firmly. Rows give clone size only sometimes, using once, few, many, or a class for an expanded clone.

j_gene | len | d_gene | v_gene | abundance | CDR3nt | CDR3aa
TRBJ2-7 | 12 | TRBD1 | TRBV7-3 | many | TGTGCGGTTGGACAGGGGTACTACGAGCAGTACTTC | CAVGQGYYEQYF
TRBJ1-5 | 13 | - | TRBV30 | - | TGTGCCTGGAACAGGGACGGAAATCAGCCCCAGCATTTT | CAWNRDGNQPQHF
TRBJ2-2 | 15 | TRBD1 | TRBV6-6 | - | TGTGCCAGCAGTCACGGACAGGGCCACACCGGGGAGCTGTTTTTT | CASSHGQGHTGELFF
TRBJ1-1 | 15 | TRBD1 | TRBV2 | few | TGTGCCAGCAGTGCCAGACAGGGGGCGAACACTGAAGCTTTCTTT | CASSARQGANTEAFF
TRBJ2-7 | 14 | - | TRBV9 | - | TGTGCCAGCAGCGCCGGGGACTGGCAATACGAGCAGTACTTC | CASSAGDWQYEQYF
TRBJ2-2 | 14 | - | TRBV7-9 | - | TGTGCCAGCAGCTTAGGGGCAGTCCCCGGGGAGCTGTTTTTT | CASSLGAVPGELFF
TRBJ2-5 | 16 | TRBD1 | TRBV6-6 | once | TGTGCCAGCAGTTACAGGGCCGCCGGGACAGAAGAGACCCAGTACTTC | CASSYRAAGTEETQYF
TRBJ2-2 | 13 | - | TRBV6-4 | few | TGTGCCAGCAGTAGCGGGAACACCGGGGAGCTGTTTTTT | CASSSGNTGELFF
TRBJ1-2 | 15 | TRBD1 | TRBV5-6 | - | TGTGCCAGCAGCCCCCAGGACAGGGGAATCTATGGCTACACCTTC | CASSPQDRGIYGYTF
TRBJ1-2 | 14 | - | TRBV27 | - | TGTGCCAGCAGCCTGAAGGGACTTGCGGATGGCTACACCTTC | CASSLKGLADGYTF
TRBJ2-2 | 15 | - | TRBV4-2 | - | TGTGCCAGCAGACCTATAGGACAGAACACCGGGGAGCTGTTTTTT | CASRPIGQNTGELFF
TRBJ2-7 | 15 | TRBD2 | TRBV6-1 | - | TGTGCCAGCACTACGGGACTAGCGGGAGCGTACGAGCAGTACTTC | CASTTGLAGAYEQYF
TRBJ2-3 | 14 | TRBD2 | TRBV18 | - | TGTGCCAGCTCTCCTCTAGCGGCCACAGATACGCAGTATTTT | CASSPLAATDTQYF
TRBJ2-1 | 16 | TRBD2 | TRBV7-3 | once | TGTGCCAGCAGCCCAAGGGGCGGGAGGGCCGTTAATGAGCAGTTCTTC | CASSPRGGRAVNEQFF
TRBJ2-1 | 14 | TRBD2 | TRBV7-8 | - | TGTGCCAGCAGTTTTTGGCGGGGGGGCCGTGAGCAGTTCTTC | CASSFWRGGREQFF
TRBJ1-2 | 14 | - | TRBV7-9 | - | TGTGCCAGCAGCTTAGCGCTGGAGAGGGAAAAGTACACCTTC | CASSLALEREKYTF
TRBJ1-1 | 14 | - | TRBV7-3 | - | TGTGCCAGCAGCTCCTCGGGGTCATCCGGGCGAGCTTTCTTT | CASSSSGSSGRAFF
TRBJ2-5 | 13 | - | TRBV5-1 | - | TGCGCCAGCCACATTGGAGGGTATGAGACCCAGTACTTC | CASHIGGYETQYF
TRBJ1-2 | 13 | TRBD1 | TRBV5-6 | few | TGTGCCAGCAGCGAGCGACAGGGGAGGGGCTACACCTTC | CASSERQGRGYTF
TRBJ1-4 | 14 | TRBD1 | TRBV7-9 | - | TGTGCCAGCAGCTCCAGGGGGAGTGTTGAAAAACTGTTTTTT | CASSSRGSVEKLFF
TRBJ2-1 | 15 | TRBD2 | TRBV7-3 | - | TGTGCCAGCAGCCCGGGACTAGCGCACTACAATGAGCAGTTCTTC | CASSPGLAHYNEQFF
TRBJ2-7 | 13 | - | TRBV19 | - | TGTGCCAGCAAGGATAGCAGAAATTACGAGCAGTACTTC | CASKDSRNYEQYF
TRBJ1-5 | 16 | - | TRBV27 | - | TGTGCCAGCAGTTTATCAGGCGGTGGACAGCTTCAGCCCCAGCATTTT | CASSLSGGGQLQPQHF
TRBJ1-2 | 17 | - | TRBV12-5 | - | TGTGCTAGTGGCGGTCTGGGCGATCCCCCATCTAACTATGGCTACACCTTC | CASGGLGDPPSNYGYTF
TRBJ1-1 | 14 | TRBD1 | TRBV6-5 | - | TGTGCCAGCAGCTGGGACAGGGTGAACACTGAAGCTTTCTTT | CASSWDRVNTEAFF
TRBJ2-3 | 15 | - | TRBV10-3 | - | TGTGCCATCAGTGAGCGGGACATGAGCACAGATACGCAGTATTTT | CAISERDMSTDTQYF
TRBJ2-5 | 14 | - | TRBV5-4 | - | TGTGCCAGCAGCTTAATCACCAGTGAAGAGACCCAGTACTTC | CASSLITSEETQYF
TRBJ2-7 | 15 | TRBD1 | TRBV5-6 | - | TGTGCCAGCAGTCATGGGACAGGTCTCTCCTACGAGCAGTACTTC | CASSHGTGLSYEQYF
TRBJ1-1 | 14 | TRBD1 | TRBV2 | - | TGTGCCAGCAGGGCGACAGGGGGAAACACTGAAGCTTTCTTT | CASRATGGNTEAFF
TRBJ2-7 | 14 | TRBD2 | TRBV27 | - | TGTGCCAGCAGTTTGGCGGGAGGGACCTACGAGCAGTACTTC | CASSLAGGTYEQYF
TRBJ1-1 | 14 | - | TRBV6-6 | - | TGTGCCAGCAGTTACTCAGGAGATAACACTGAAGCTTTCTTT | CASSYSGDNTEAFF
TRBJ1-2 | 16 | - | TRBV4-3 | - | TGCGCCAGCAGCCTATACGGGAGAGGGGAGGACTATGGCTACACCTTC | CASSLYGRGEDYGYTF
TRBJ1-1 | 16 | - | TRBV18 | - | TGTGCCAGCTCACCCCAGGCGGGGACCATGAACACTGAAGCTTTCTTT | CASSPQAGTMNTEAFF
TRBJ1-6 | 18 | TRBD1 | TRBV5-6 | - | TGTGCCAGCAGCTCCGGGACAGGACGCTTTATGCGGATCTCACCCCTCCACTTT | CASSSGTGRFMRISPLHF
TRBJ2-1 | 14 | TRBD1 | TRBV5-1 | - | TGCGCCAGCAGATCATCAGGGGGCCCCAATGAGCAGTTCTTC | CASRSSGGPNEQFF
TRBJ1-2 | 17 | TRBD1 | TRBV5-6 | - | TGTGCCAGCAGCGCAAACACCCGGGACAGAGCTAACTATGGCTACACCTTC | CASSANTRDRANYGYTF
TRBJ1-2 | 13 | - | TRBV27 | - | TGTGCCAGCAGTCTCGGGGCTAACTATGGCTACACCTTC | CASSLGANYGYTF
TRBJ2-5 | 15 | TRBD2 | TRBV7-2 | - | TGTGCCAGCAGCTTTGTAGCGGGGGGCCGGGAGACCCAGTACTTC | CASSFVAGGRETQYF
TRBJ1-5 | 15 | TRBD1 | TRBV10-3 | - | TGTGCCATCAGTGATGCAGGGGGTGGGGATCAGCCCCAGCATTTT | CAISDAGGGDQPQHF
TRBJ2-3 | 14 | - | TRBV6-5 | - | TGTGCCAGCAGTTACGGGCCGAACACAGATACGCAGTATTTT | CASSYGPNTDTQYF
TRBJ2-7 | 10 | TRBD2 | TRBV2 | - | TGTGCCAGCAGTGACGGGAGGGGGGACTTC | CASSDGRGDF